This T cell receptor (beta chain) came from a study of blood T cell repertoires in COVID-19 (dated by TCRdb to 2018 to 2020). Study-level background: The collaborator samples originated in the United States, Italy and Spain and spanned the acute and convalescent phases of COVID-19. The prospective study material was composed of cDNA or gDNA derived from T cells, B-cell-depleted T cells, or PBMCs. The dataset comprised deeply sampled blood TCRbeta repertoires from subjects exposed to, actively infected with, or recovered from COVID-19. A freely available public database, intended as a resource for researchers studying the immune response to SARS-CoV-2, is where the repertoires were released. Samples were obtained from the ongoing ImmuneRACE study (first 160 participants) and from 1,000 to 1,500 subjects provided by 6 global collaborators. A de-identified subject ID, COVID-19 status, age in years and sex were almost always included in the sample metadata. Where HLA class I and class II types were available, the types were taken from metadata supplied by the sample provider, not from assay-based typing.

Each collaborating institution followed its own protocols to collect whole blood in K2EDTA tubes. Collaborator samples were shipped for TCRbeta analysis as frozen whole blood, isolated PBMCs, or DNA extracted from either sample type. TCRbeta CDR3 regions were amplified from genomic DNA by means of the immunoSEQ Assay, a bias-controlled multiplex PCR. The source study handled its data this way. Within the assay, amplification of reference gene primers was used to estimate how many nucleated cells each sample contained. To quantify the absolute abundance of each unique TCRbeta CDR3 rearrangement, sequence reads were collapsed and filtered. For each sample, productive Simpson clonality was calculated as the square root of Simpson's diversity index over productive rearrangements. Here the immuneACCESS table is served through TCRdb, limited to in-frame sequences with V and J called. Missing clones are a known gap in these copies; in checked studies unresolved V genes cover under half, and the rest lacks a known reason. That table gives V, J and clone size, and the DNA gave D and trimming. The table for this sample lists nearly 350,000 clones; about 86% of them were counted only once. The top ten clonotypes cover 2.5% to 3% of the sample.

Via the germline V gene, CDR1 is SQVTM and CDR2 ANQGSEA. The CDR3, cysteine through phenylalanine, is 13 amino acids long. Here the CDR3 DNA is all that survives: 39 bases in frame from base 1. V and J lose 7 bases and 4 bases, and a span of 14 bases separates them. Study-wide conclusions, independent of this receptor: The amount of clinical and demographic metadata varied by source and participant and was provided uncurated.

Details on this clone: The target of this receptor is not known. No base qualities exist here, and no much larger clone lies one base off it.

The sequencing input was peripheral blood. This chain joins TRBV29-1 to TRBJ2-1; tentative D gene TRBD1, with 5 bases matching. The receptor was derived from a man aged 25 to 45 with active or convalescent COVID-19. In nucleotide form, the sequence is TGCAGCGCCATAGGGGTTGAGTACAATGAGCAGTTCTTC. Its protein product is CSAIGVEYNEQFF.